Below are 9 T cell receptor beta chains sequenced from a single sample in a study of OX40 agonist ivuxolimab in advanced cancers. Produced via immunoSEQ multiplex PCR; TCRdb's table is partial and in-frame only. The table has about 100,000 clones, 90% seen once. The source material was CD4+ or CD8+ T cells sorted from blood, sampled in a trial of the OX40 agonist ivuxolimab. These receptors were obtained from an adult with an advanced solid tumor such as melanoma, head and neck, liver or kidney cancer.

V is TRBV7-2 and J is TRBJ2-7, with TRBD2 identical over 12 bases. Germline CDR1 and CDR2: SGHTA and FQGNSA. CDR3 size: 17 residues. V shed 5 bases and J 3 bases; nucleotides not matched to a gene: 11. The CDR3 DNA sequence: TGTGCCAGCAGCCTGTACGCGACTAGCGGGAGAGGCTACGAGCAGTACTTC. Its protein product is CASSLYATSGRGYEQYF. Drawing the rest from reference TRBV7-2 and TRBJ2-7, the complete variable domain is GAGVSQSPSNKVTEKGKDVELRCDPISGHTALYWYRQSLGQGLEFLIYFQGNSAPDKSGLPSDRFSAERTGGSVSTLTIQRTQQEDSAVYLCASSLYATSGRGYEQYFGPGTRLTVT.

The chain has TRBV18 and TRBJ2-1, with TRBD2 identical over 7 bases. This CDR3 comprises 16 residues. The J segment lost 1 base and the V segment lost 6 bases, leaving 9 bases of the junction unmatched. Germline V gene lookup returns CDR1 KGHSH and CDR2 LQKENI. The CDR3 sequence is CASSPGLGPSYNEQFF. The CDR3 DNA sequence: TGTGCCAGCTCCCCTGGACTAGGACCTTCCTACAATGAGCAGTTCTTC. The variable domain in full, completed from reference TRBV18 and TRBJ2-1, reads NAGVMQNPRHLVRRRGQEARLRCSPMKGHSHVYWYRQLPEEGLKFMVYLQKENIIDESGMPKERFSAEFPKEGPSILRIQQVVRGDSAAYFCASSPGLGPSYNEQFFGPGTRLTVL.

The J gene is TRBJ2-7, the V gene TRBV11-3; TRBD1 matches at 8 bases. The length of the CDR3 is 16 residues. CDR1 and CDR2 from the germline V gene are SGHNT and YENEEA. Unmatched junction bases numbered 13, after V lost 5 bases and J lost 4 bases. CDR3 sequence reads: CASSPDRGRMLYEQYF. DNA for the CDR3: TGTGCCAGCAGCCCCGACAGGGGAAGAATGTTATACGAGCAGTACTTC.

The chain uses TRBV4-2 and TRBJ1-5; D gene unclear. Germline V CDR1 and CDR2: LGHNA, YNFKEQ. The CDR3 loop spans 16 amino acids. With 0 bases removed from V and 1 base from J, the gap between germline ends came to 10 bases. The CDR3: CASSQDGGRSNQPQHF. The CDR3 DNA sequence: TGTGCCAGCAGCCAAGATGGCGGGCGGAGCAATCAGCCCCAGCATTTT.

The chain is built from TRBV7-9 and TRBJ2-1; D call uncertain. Trimming removed 0 bases at V and 5 bases at J, with 5 bases between. The CDR3 has 13 residues. The germline CDR1 and CDR2 sequences are SEHNR and FQNEAQ (reference sequence). DNA of the CDR3: TGTGCCAGCAGCTTAGCGAATCACAATGAGCAGTTCTTC. Amino acids: CASSLANHNEQFF.

The V gene is TRBV29-1, the J gene TRBJ2-2; 7 positions agree with TRBD2. The CDR3 contains 14 residues. Per germline, CDR1 SQVTM and CDR2 ANQGSEA. With 4 bases clipped from V and 5 bases from J, the junction kept 7 bases outside the gene matches. Here the CDR3 reads CSVGKGAGTGELFF. The CDR3 DNA is TGCAGCGTTGGGAAGGGAGCGGGAACCGGGGAGCTGTTTTTT.

This sequence joins TRBV23-1 and TRBJ1-2; a weak D match, TRBD1 (5 bases). TRBV23-1 is designated an ORF whose function remains uncertain. The CDR3 contains 13 residues. The V end was cut by 7 bases, the J end by 0 bases, with 9 bases between. CDR3 loop: CASTSTANYGYTF. DNA of the CDR3: TGCGCCAGCACCTCGACAGCTAACTATGGCTACACCTTC.

The chain joins TRBV19 to TRBJ2-5; D unclear. CDR3 size: 15 residues. Deletions cut 1 base from V and 5 bases from J, with 14 bases between. Germline CDR1 LNHDA, CDR2 SQIVND (reference sequence). Here the CDR3 reads CASSIGSRSGETQYF. As DNA, the CDR3 is TGTGCCAGTAGTATAGGAAGTCGAAGTGGTGAGACCCAGTACTTC. Drawing the rest from reference TRBV19 and TRBJ2-5, the complete variable domain is DGGITQSPKYLFRKEGQNVTLSCEQNLNHDAMYWYRQDPGQGLRLIYYSQIVNDFQKGDIAEGYSVSREKKESFPLTVTSAQKNPTAFYLCASSIGSRSGETQYFGPGTRLLVL.

The chain links TRBV30 to TRBJ2-1; TRBD1 might be the D (5 bases). The CDR3 has 13 residues. From germline, CDR1 is GTSNPN and CDR2 SVGIG (reference sequence). V was clipped by 4 bases and J by 3 bases, with 10 bases between them. In DNA form, the CDR3 reads TGTGCCTGGACAGGGTCGGTCTACAATGAGCAGTTCTTC. This translates into CAWTGSVYNEQFF.